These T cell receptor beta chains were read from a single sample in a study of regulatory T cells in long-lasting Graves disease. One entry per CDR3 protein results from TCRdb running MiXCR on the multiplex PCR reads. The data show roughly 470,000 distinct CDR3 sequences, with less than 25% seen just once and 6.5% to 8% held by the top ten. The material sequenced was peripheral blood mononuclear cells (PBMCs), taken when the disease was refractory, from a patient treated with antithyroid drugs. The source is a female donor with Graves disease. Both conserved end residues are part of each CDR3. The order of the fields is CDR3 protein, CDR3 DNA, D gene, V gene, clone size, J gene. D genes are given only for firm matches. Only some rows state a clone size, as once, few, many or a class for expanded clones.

cdr3_aa: CASSTRANYGYTF; cdr3_nt: TGTGCCAGTAGTACCCGGGCTAACTATGGCTACACCTTC; d_call: .; v_call: TRBV19; clone_size: few; j_call: TRBJ1-2
cdr3_aa: CASRPGQMNTEAFF; cdr3_nt: TGTGCCAGCAGGCCGGGACAGATGAACACTGAAGCTTTCTTT; d_call: TRBD1; v_call: TRBV6-1; clone_size: many; j_call: TRBJ1-1
cdr3_aa: CASSTRTGGFANYGYTF; cdr3_nt: TGTGCCAGCAGCACGCGGACAGGGGGCTTTGCTAACTATGGCTACACCTTC; d_call: TRBD1; v_call: TRBV7-2; clone_size: .; j_call: TRBJ1-2
cdr3_aa: CASSKGGDITSSGYTF; cdr3_nt: TGTGCCAGCAGCAAAGGGGGAGACATTACATCCAGCGGCTACACCTTC; d_call: .; v_call: TRBV7-9; clone_size: many; j_call: TRBJ1-2
cdr3_aa: CASTQRGMNTEAFF; cdr3_nt: TGCGCCAGCACCCAGAGGGGAATGAACACTGAAGCTTTCTTT; d_call: .; v_call: TRBV5-1; clone_size: few; j_call: TRBJ1-1
cdr3_aa: CASRGGAYYEQYF; cdr3_nt: TGTGCCAGTAGGGGAGGGGCTTACTACGAGCAGTACTTC; d_call: TRBD2; v_call: TRBV19; clone_size: once; j_call: TRBJ2-7
cdr3_aa: CASSRAREAKNIQYF; cdr3_nt: TGTGCCAGCAGTAGGGCCAGGGAAGCCAAAAACATTCAGTACTTC; d_call: .; v_call: TRBV6-1; clone_size: many; j_call: TRBJ2-4
cdr3_aa: CSARDRPGGKYEQYF; cdr3_nt: TGCAGTGCTAGAGATCGACCGGGAGGGAAATACGAGCAGTACTTC; d_call: TRBD2; v_call: TRBV20-1; clone_size: few; j_call: TRBJ2-7
cdr3_aa: CASRDSVNTEAFF; cdr3_nt: TGTGCCTCCCGGGACAGTGTGAACACTGAAGCTTTCTTT; d_call: TRBD1; v_call: TRBV19; clone_size: .; j_call: TRBJ1-1
cdr3_aa: CASSEGQSSGETQYF; cdr3_nt: TGTGCCAGCAGCGAGGGACAGTCTAGCGGGGAGACCCAGTACTTC; d_call: .; v_call: TRBV5-5; clone_size: many; j_call: TRBJ2-5
cdr3_aa: CASSPGGGLHEQYF; cdr3_nt: TGTGCCAGCAGCCCGGGGGGGGGGCTCCACGAGCAGTACTTC; d_call: TRBD2; v_call: TRBV13; clone_size: .; j_call: TRBJ2-7
cdr3_aa: CASSRGWGTFAYEQYF; cdr3_nt: TGTGCCAGCAGCAGGGGGTGGGGGACTTTTGCCTACGAGCAGTACTTC; d_call: .; v_call: TRBV11-2; clone_size: .; j_call: TRBJ2-7
cdr3_aa: CASSLMDGNYEQYF; cdr3_nt: TGTGCCAGCAGCCTGATGGACGGAAACTACGAGCAGTACTTC; d_call: .; v_call: TRBV6-1; clone_size: .; j_call: TRBJ2-7
cdr3_aa: CSAMKGHSNSPLHF; cdr3_nt: TGCAGTGCGATGAAAGGACACTCTAATTCACCCCTCCACTTT; d_call: .; v_call: TRBV20-1; clone_size: .; j_call: TRBJ1-6
cdr3_aa: CASSFGTGRYEQYF; cdr3_nt: TGTGCCAGCAGTTTTGGGACAGGGCGCTACGAGCAGTACTTC; d_call: TRBD1; v_call: TRBV6-5; clone_size: many; j_call: TRBJ2-7
cdr3_aa: CASSSIDRRGEKLFF; cdr3_nt: TGTGCCAGCAGCTCAATCGACAGGCGGGGTGAAAAACTGTTTTTT; d_call: .; v_call: TRBV7-9; clone_size: many; j_call: TRBJ1-4
cdr3_aa: CASTTRDEQYF; cdr3_nt: TGTGCCAGCACGACGCGGGACGAGCAGTACTTC; d_call: .; v_call: TRBV7-9; clone_size: few; j_call: TRBJ2-7
cdr3_aa: CASSQQRTGRGNYGYTF; cdr3_nt: TGTGCCAGCAGCCAGCAACGGACAGGTCGGGGCAACTATGGCTACACCTTC; d_call: TRBD1; v_call: TRBV3-1; clone_size: many; j_call: TRBJ1-2
cdr3_aa: CASSSTSGSIYEQYF; cdr3_nt: TGTGCCAGCAGCTCGACTAGCGGGAGTATTTACGAGCAGTACTTC; d_call: TRBD2; v_call: TRBV11-2; clone_size: many; j_call: TRBJ2-7
cdr3_aa: CASSSGRNEQYF; cdr3_nt: TGTGCCAGCAGTTCAGGGAGGAACGAGCAGTACTTC; d_call: .; v_call: TRBV6-5; clone_size: many; j_call: TRBJ2-7
cdr3_aa: CASSFVGTSGPGTDTQYF; cdr3_nt: TGTGCCAGCAGTTTTGTCGGGACTAGCGGCCCTGGCACAGATACGCAGTATTTT; d_call: TRBD2; v_call: TRBV28; clone_size: few; j_call: TRBJ2-3
cdr3_aa: CSADRGQETQYF; cdr3_nt: TGCAGTGCAGACAGGGGCCAAGAGACCCAGTACTTC; d_call: TRBD1; v_call: TRBV20-1; clone_size: many; j_call: TRBJ2-5
cdr3_aa: CASSHVVYEQYF; cdr3_nt: TGTGCCAGCAGTCACGTGGTCTACGAGCAGTACTTC; d_call: .; v_call: TRBV28; clone_size: many; j_call: TRBJ2-7
cdr3_aa: CASSSRRGQSSNQPQHF; cdr3_nt: TGTGCCAGCAGCTCCCGAAGGGGGCAGTCCAGCAATCAGCCCCAGCATTTT; d_call: TRBD1; v_call: TRBV7-2; clone_size: few; j_call: TRBJ1-5
cdr3_aa: CASSLEGRTEKLFF; cdr3_nt: TGCGCCAGCAGCTTGGAGGGACGGACGGAAAAACTGTTTTTT; d_call: .; v_call: TRBV5-1; clone_size: many; j_call: TRBJ1-4
cdr3_aa: CSGWKGEGYTF; cdr3_nt: TGCAGCGGCTGGAAAGGAGAGGGCTACACCTTC; d_call: .; v_call: TRBV29-1; clone_size: .; j_call: TRBJ1-2
cdr3_aa: CASSHVGRDTQYF; cdr3_nt: TGTGCCAGCAGTCACGTGGGGAGAGATACGCAGTATTTT; d_call: .; v_call: TRBV6-2/TRBV6-3; clone_size: .; j_call: TRBJ2-3
cdr3_aa: CATSASGPNTEAFF; cdr3_nt: TGTGCCACCAGTGCGTCGGGGCCAAACACTGAAGCTTTCTTT; d_call: .; v_call: TRBV24-1; clone_size: many; j_call: TRBJ1-1
cdr3_aa: CASSRNNFGELFF; cdr3_nt: TGTGCCAGCAGCCGGAACAATTTCGGGGAGCTGTTTTTT; d_call: .; v_call: TRBV7-3; clone_size: few; j_call: TRBJ2-2
cdr3_aa: CASSISRQLGAEAFF; cdr3_nt: TGTGCCAGTAGTATTAGTAGACAACTGGGCGCTGAAGCTTTCTTT; d_call: .; v_call: TRBV19; clone_size: .; j_call: TRBJ1-1
cdr3_aa: CATSVSASEKLFF; cdr3_nt: TGTGCCACCAGTGTTAGCGCCAGTGAAAAACTGTTTTTT; d_call: .; v_call: TRBV24-1; clone_size: many; j_call: TRBJ1-4
cdr3_aa: CSARVVQGAREKLFF; cdr3_nt: TGCAGTGCTAGAGTGGTACAGGGGGCGAGGGAAAAACTGTTTTTT; d_call: TRBD1; v_call: TRBV20-1; clone_size: .; j_call: TRBJ1-4
cdr3_aa: CASSLTRLAGEGRHEQFF; cdr3_nt: TGTGCCAGCAGCCTTACCCGGCTAGCGGGAGAAGGTCGGCATGAGCAGTTCTTC; d_call: TRBD2; v_call: TRBV7-8; clone_size: .; j_call: TRBJ2-1
cdr3_aa: CASSPRGVHQGDYGYTF; cdr3_nt: TGTGCCAGCAGCCCCCGGGGCGTGCATCAGGGGGACTATGGCTACACCTTC; d_call: TRBD1; v_call: TRBV7-9; clone_size: .; j_call: TRBJ1-2
cdr3_aa: CASRPQSYNEQFF; cdr3_nt: TGTGCCAGCAGACCGCAATCCTACAATGAGCAGTTCTTC; d_call: .; v_call: TRBV12-3/TRBV12-4; clone_size: many; j_call: TRBJ2-1
cdr3_aa: CSASGQSSYEQYF; cdr3_nt: TGCAGTGCTAGTGGACAGAGCTCCTACGAGCAGTACTTC; d_call: .; v_call: TRBV20-1; clone_size: many; j_call: TRBJ2-7
cdr3_aa: CASSFGTALNTEAFF; cdr3_nt: TGCGCCAGCAGCTTTGGGACAGCCTTGAACACTGAAGCTTTCTTT; d_call: TRBD1; v_call: TRBV5-1; clone_size: many; j_call: TRBJ1-1
cdr3_aa: CSANPDRDYYEQYF; cdr3_nt: TGCAGTGCTAATCCGGACAGGGACTACTACGAGCAGTACTTC; d_call: .; v_call: TRBV20-1; clone_size: many; j_call: TRBJ2-7
cdr3_aa: CASSPRLAGGPGTQYF; cdr3_nt: TGCGCCAGCAGCCCGCGACTAGCGGGAGGGCCGGGGACCCAGTACTTC; d_call: TRBD2; v_call: TRBV5-1; clone_size: .; j_call: TRBJ2-5
cdr3_aa: CASSNSNEQYF; cdr3_nt: TGTGCCAGTAGTAACTCTAACGAGCAGTACTTC; d_call: .; v_call: TRBV19; clone_size: few; j_call: TRBJ2-7
cdr3_aa: CASSLAGASPWGYTF; cdr3_nt: TGTGCCAGCAGTTTGGCGGGGGCATCACCGTGGGGCTACACCTTC; d_call: .; v_call: TRBV27; clone_size: many; j_call: TRBJ1-2
cdr3_aa: CASSYPSSGQPQHF; cdr3_nt: TGTGCCAGCAGTTACCCCTCATCAGGGCAGCCCCAGCATTTT; d_call: .; v_call: TRBV28; clone_size: many; j_call: TRBJ1-5
cdr3_aa: CASSRDRGRIGYTF; cdr3_nt: TGTGCCAGCAGCAGGGACAGGGGGCGTATTGGCTACACCTTC; d_call: TRBD1; v_call: TRBV5-5; clone_size: .; j_call: TRBJ1-2
cdr3_aa: CASSGWQGGELFF; cdr3_nt: TGTGCCAGTTCCGGGTGGCAGGGCGGGGAGCTGTTTTTT; d_call: .; v_call: TRBV25-1; clone_size: .; j_call: TRBJ2-2
cdr3_aa: CASRAGTGPYEQYF; cdr3_nt: TGTGCCAGTCGGGCCGGGACAGGGCCCTATGAGCAGTACTTC; d_call: TRBD1; v_call: TRBV6-2/TRBV6-3; clone_size: few; j_call: TRBJ2-7
cdr3_aa: CASSPGVTGNTIYF; cdr3_nt: TGTGCCAGCAGTCCAGGGGTTACTGGAAACACCATATATTTT; d_call: .; v_call: TRBV7-8; clone_size: few; j_call: TRBJ1-3
cdr3_aa: CAWRGRGVVGYTF; cdr3_nt: TGTGCCTGGAGAGGACGGGGGGTAGTTGGCTACACCTTC; d_call: .; v_call: TRBV30; clone_size: .; j_call: TRBJ1-2
cdr3_aa: CASSFLLMNTEAFF; cdr3_nt: TGTGCCAGCAGCTTTTTATTGATGAACACTGAAGCTTTCTTT; d_call: .; v_call: TRBV7-9; clone_size: few; j_call: TRBJ1-1
cdr3_aa: CAWSVSHRVTYNEQFF; cdr3_nt: TGTGCCTGGAGTGTATCTCACAGGGTCACCTACAATGAGCAGTTCTTC; d_call: .; v_call: TRBV30; clone_size: .; j_call: TRBJ2-1
cdr3_aa: CASSQEGRGTEKLFF; cdr3_nt: TGTGCCAGCAGCCAAGAAGGACGGGGTACTGAAAAACTGTTTTTT; d_call: .; v_call: TRBV3-1; clone_size: .; j_call: TRBJ1-4
cdr3_aa: CAIRQLETQYF; cdr3_nt: TGTGCTATCAGACAGTTAGAGACCCAGTACTTC; d_call: .; v_call: TRBV7-7; clone_size: many; j_call: TRBJ2-5
cdr3_aa: CASSEATGAYNEQFF; cdr3_nt: TGTGCCAGCAGTGAAGCTACAGGGGCATACAATGAGCAGTTCTTC; d_call: TRBD1; v_call: TRBV2; clone_size: .; j_call: TRBJ2-1
cdr3_aa: CSASPGLPTQYF; cdr3_nt: TGCAGTGCTTCGCCGGGACTCCCGACCCAGTACTTC; d_call: .; v_call: TRBV20-1; clone_size: many; j_call: TRBJ2-5